This T cell receptor (beta chain) was sequenced in a study of shared clonotypes between healthy human individuals. Findings of the study overall: Shared clonotypes across all four donors exceeded non-shared ones in generation probability.

A note on this clone: Its antigen is still unknown.

Generated by immunoSEQ multiplex PCR, the TCRdb table keeps only in-frame clones and is missing some. This sample has a few million clones, with 85% to 95% found just once. Germline lookup yields CDR1 SGHTA and CDR2 FQGNSA. The CDR3 sequence is 17 residues long. Trimming removed 4 bases from V and 3 bases from J, with 20 bases in between. The receptor's source is a man between 18 and 29 years old in good health. Some clones in this sample may be carry-over from other donors' samples. The genes are TRBV7-2 and TRBJ2-3, with D perhaps TRBD2 (7 bases). Sequenced: naive CD4+ T cells from PBMCs. Sample subset: CD45RA+ positively selected. CDR3 DNA sequence: TGTGCCAGCAGCTCCCCGGTCGGGGGGAGGGGGACAGATACGCAGTATTTT. Its protein product is CASSSPVGGRGTDTQYF.